This note documents a single T cell receptor beta chain sequence. Antigen unknown. The CDR3 loop spans 18 amino acids. Germline CDR1 SEHNR, CDR2 FQNEAQ (reference sequence). V gave up 5 bases and J gave up 8 bases; unmatched junction bases: 13. The sample originates from a study of CD4+ T cells in melanoma. Assay used: immunoSEQ multiplex PCR; TCRdb lists only in-frame clones, some missing. Here the sample spans some 110,000 clones, roughly 90% being singletons. The study's findings and limits: A reported correlation linked neoantigen-specific CD4+ T cells to CD8+, macrophage and B cell function. Neoantigen-specific CD4+ T cells in melanoma reportedly had diverse differentiation states.

The TCR originated in a human donor with melanoma. This chain uses TRBV7-9 with TRBJ2-2; 14 bases fit TRBD2. Specimen: peripheral blood. CDR3 bases: TGTGCCAGCAGCGGAAGACTAGCGGGAGGGCCTAGAGAAGGGGAGCTGTTTTTT. It translates to CASSGRLAGGPREGELFF.